These T cell receptor beta chains were read from a single sample in a study of blood T cell repertoires in COVID-19. Profiled with immunoSEQ multiplex PCR; TCRdb holds only in-frame clones, not every one. The sample records about 150,000 clones, 70% to 80% being singletons. Sequencing was done on a sample of peripheral blood. These receptors were taken from a woman in her 70s with COVID-19, enrolled during active disease. Both conserved end residues are part of each CDR3. The order of the fields is clone size, V gene, J gene, D gene, CDR3 protein, CDR3 DNA. A D gene is named only where the DNA matches it firmly. The size of a clone is reported for some rows only, either as once, few or many, or as a class for expanded clones.

clone_size: -; v_call: TRBV3-1/TRBV3-2; j_call: TRBJ1-2; d_call: TRBD1; cdr3_aa: CASSETGGSYGYTF; cdr3_nt: TGTGCCAGCAGCGAGACAGGGGGCAGCTATGGCTACACCTTC
clone_size: -; v_call: TRBV27; j_call: TRBJ1-1; d_call: -; cdr3_aa: CASSLDARGNTEAFF; cdr3_nt: TGTGCCAGCAGTTTGGATGCACGGGGGAACACTGAAGCTTTCTTT
clone_size: -; v_call: TRBV10-3; j_call: TRBJ1-2; d_call: -; cdr3_aa: CAISGTQRGGYTF; cdr3_nt: TGTGCCATTTCCGGGACACAGCGCGGCGGCTACACCTTC
clone_size: few; v_call: TRBV25-1; j_call: TRBJ1-2; d_call: -; cdr3_aa: CASSGQLGMGGYTF; cdr3_nt: TGTGCCAGCAGTGGACAGCTGGGGATGGGTGGCTACACCTTC
clone_size: once; v_call: TRBV28; j_call: TRBJ2-7; d_call: TRBD2; cdr3_aa: CASSFDGLGHEQYF; cdr3_nt: TGTGCCAGCAGTTTTGACGGACTAGGCCACGAGCAGTACTTC
clone_size: -; v_call: TRBV10-1; j_call: TRBJ1-3; d_call: TRBD1; cdr3_aa: CASSDYRDRGRHTIYF; cdr3_nt: TGCGCCAGCAGTGATTACCGGGACAGGGGAAGGCACACCATATATTTT
clone_size: many; v_call: TRBV11-2; j_call: TRBJ1-1; d_call: -; cdr3_aa: CASSFQGNTEAFF; cdr3_nt: TGTGCCAGCAGCTTTCAGGGGAACACTGAAGCTTTCTTT
clone_size: -; v_call: TRBV5-4; j_call: TRBJ2-1; d_call: TRBD2; cdr3_aa: CASSRGSGGVSYNEQFF; cdr3_nt: TGTGCCAGCAGCCGGGGTAGCGGGGGGGTCTCCTACAATGAGCAGTTCTTC
clone_size: -; v_call: TRBV5-4; j_call: TRBJ2-1; d_call: -; cdr3_aa: CASSLGAGRNYNEQFF; cdr3_nt: TGTGCCAGCAGCTTGGGGGCAGGGCGAAATTACAATGAGCAGTTCTTC
clone_size: -; v_call: TRBV11-2; j_call: TRBJ2-5; d_call: -; cdr3_aa: CASSVLGETQYF; cdr3_nt: TGTGCCAGCAGCGTCCTCGGAGAGACCCAGTACTTC
clone_size: few; v_call: TRBV10-3; j_call: TRBJ2-1; d_call: -; cdr3_aa: CAISGGPKSGQFF; cdr3_nt: TGTGCCATCAGTGGGGGCCCGAAGTCTGGGCAGTTCTTC
clone_size: few; v_call: TRBV27; j_call: TRBJ1-4; d_call: -; cdr3_aa: CASSHRGGDRWDEKLFF; cdr3_nt: TGTGCCAGCAGCCATCGGGGGGGAGACAGGTGGGATGAAAAACTGTTTTTT
clone_size: -; v_call: TRBV2; j_call: TRBJ2-7; d_call: -; cdr3_aa: CASRGSYEQYF; cdr3_nt: TGTGCCAGCCGGGGATCCTACGAGCAGTACTTC
clone_size: -; v_call: TRBV19; j_call: TRBJ2-1; d_call: TRBD2; cdr3_aa: CASSVLTSGGYNEQFF; cdr3_nt: TGTGCCAGTAGTGTATTGACTAGCGGGGGATACAATGAGCAGTTCTTC
clone_size: -; v_call: TRBV28; j_call: TRBJ1-1; d_call: -; cdr3_aa: CASSLFPRGGRMDTEAFF; cdr3_nt: TGTGCCAGCAGTTTATTCCCCCGGGGGGGGCGTATGGACACTGAAGCTTTCTTT
clone_size: -; v_call: TRBV4-3; j_call: TRBJ2-7; d_call: TRBD1; cdr3_aa: CASSRGQGLYEQYF; cdr3_nt: TGCGCCAGCAGCCGGGGACAGGGACTCTACGAGCAGTACTTC
clone_size: -; v_call: TRBV25-1; j_call: TRBJ2-7; d_call: -; cdr3_aa: CAGNWKDSSYEQYF; cdr3_nt: TGTGCCGGGAACTGGAAGGACTCCTCCTACGAGCAGTACTTC
clone_size: -; v_call: TRBV5-8; j_call: TRBJ1-2; d_call: -; cdr3_aa: CASSLTLQGNYGYTF; cdr3_nt: TGTGCCAGCAGCTTAACCTTACAGGGAAACTATGGCTACACCTTC
clone_size: -; v_call: TRBV2; j_call: TRBJ1-1; d_call: -; cdr3_aa: CASARGNTEAFF; cdr3_nt: TGTGCCAGCGCCAGGGGTAACACTGAAGCTTTCTTT
clone_size: -; v_call: TRBV5-1; j_call: TRBJ1-2; d_call: -; cdr3_aa: CASSEQGSHGYTF; cdr3_nt: TGCGCCAGCAGCGAACAGGGAAGTCATGGCTACACCTTC
clone_size: -; v_call: TRBV15; j_call: TRBJ2-5; d_call: -; cdr3_aa: CATSNSGQETQYF; cdr3_nt: TGTGCCACCAGCAATAGCGGCCAAGAGACCCAGTACTTC
clone_size: -; v_call: TRBV3-1/TRBV3-2; j_call: TRBJ1-1; d_call: -; cdr3_aa: CASSQFQNTEAFF; cdr3_nt: TGTGCCAGCAGCCAGTTTCAGAACACTGAAGCTTTCTTT
clone_size: -; v_call: TRBV5-6; j_call: TRBJ2-3; d_call: -; cdr3_aa: CASSPTENRDTQYF; cdr3_nt: TGTGCCAGCAGCCCGACAGAGAACAGAGATACGCAGTATTTT
clone_size: -; v_call: TRBV5-4; j_call: TRBJ2-3; d_call: TRBD2; cdr3_aa: CASSLAERGGLDTQYF; cdr3_nt: TGTGCCAGCAGCTTGGCCGAGCGGGGGGGCCTAGATACGCAGTATTTT
clone_size: -; v_call: TRBV19; j_call: TRBJ2-3; d_call: TRBD2; cdr3_aa: CASSPGGLATDTQYF; cdr3_nt: TGTGCCAGTAGCCCGGGGGGACTCGCCACAGATACGCAGTATTTT
clone_size: -; v_call: TRBV11-2; j_call: TRBJ2-2; d_call: -; cdr3_aa: CASSRRGNTGELFF; cdr3_nt: TGTGCCAGCAGCCGAAGGGGTAACACCGGGGAGCTGTTTTTT
clone_size: once; v_call: TRBV19; j_call: TRBJ1-5; d_call: TRBD1; cdr3_aa: CASSIDGQGQPQHF; cdr3_nt: TGTGCCAGTAGTATTGACGGACAGGGGCAGCCCCAGCATTTT
clone_size: -; v_call: TRBV28; j_call: TRBJ1-4; d_call: TRBD1; cdr3_aa: CASIRTGGPLKEKLFF; cdr3_nt: TGTGCCAGCATAAGGACAGGGGGCCCCCTGAAAGAAAAACTGTTTTTT
clone_size: -; v_call: TRBV3-1/TRBV3-2; j_call: TRBJ1-2; d_call: -; cdr3_aa: CASSQPPGGYTF; cdr3_nt: TGTGCCAGCAGCCAACCGCCCGGTGGCTACACCTTC
clone_size: -; v_call: TRBV3-1/TRBV3-2; j_call: TRBJ1-1; d_call: -; cdr3_aa: CASSQIEDTEAFF; cdr3_nt: TGTGCCAGCAGCCAGATTGAGGACACTGAAGCTTTCTTT
clone_size: -; v_call: TRBV7-9; j_call: TRBJ2-5; d_call: TRBD2; cdr3_aa: CASSLRALAGNQETQYF; cdr3_nt: TGTGCCAGCAGCTTAAGGGCTCTAGCGGGGAACCAAGAGACCCAGTACTTC
clone_size: -; v_call: TRBV27; j_call: TRBJ2-7; d_call: -; cdr3_aa: CASSLLGANYEQYF; cdr3_nt: TGTGCCAGCAGTTTATTGGGGGCGAATTACGAGCAGTACTTC
clone_size: -; v_call: TRBV19; j_call: TRBJ1-5; d_call: -; cdr3_aa: CASSHPGADQPQHF; cdr3_nt: TGTGCCAGTAGTCACCCCGGAGCCGATCAGCCCCAGCATTTT
clone_size: few; v_call: TRBV6-1; j_call: TRBJ1-3; d_call: -; cdr3_aa: CASSEVNRALSGNTIYF; cdr3_nt: TGTGCCAGCAGTGAAGTTAACAGGGCCCTTTCTGGAAACACCATATATTTT
clone_size: -; v_call: TRBV11-1; j_call: TRBJ2-2; d_call: -; cdr3_aa: CASSFRGNTGELFF; cdr3_nt: TGTGCCAGCAGCTTCCGGGGAAACACCGGGGAGCTGTTTTTT
clone_size: -; v_call: TRBV2; j_call: TRBJ1-1; d_call: TRBD1; cdr3_aa: CASTRTGQNTEAFF; cdr3_nt: TGTGCCAGCACTAGGACAGGGCAGAACACTGAAGCTTTCTTT
clone_size: few; v_call: TRBV9; j_call: TRBJ2-1; d_call: -; cdr3_aa: CASSVRGLAEQFF; cdr3_nt: TGTGCCAGCAGCGTAAGGGGGTTGGCTGAGCAGTTCTTC
clone_size: -; v_call: TRBV3-1/TRBV3-2; j_call: TRBJ1-1; d_call: -; cdr3_aa: CASKTTDNTEAFF; cdr3_nt: TGTGCCAGCAAGACAACAGATAACACTGAAGCTTTCTTT
clone_size: -; v_call: TRBV5-6; j_call: TRBJ1-3; d_call: -; cdr3_aa: CASSFRGVSGNTIYF; cdr3_nt: TGTGCCAGCAGCTTCAGGGGAGTAAGTGGAAACACCATATATTTT
clone_size: -; v_call: TRBV5-1; j_call: TRBJ2-5; d_call: TRBD2; cdr3_aa: CASSTKGTSGVETQYF; cdr3_nt: TGCGCCAGCAGCACTAAGGGGACTAGCGGGGTGGAGACCCAGTACTTC
clone_size: -; v_call: TRBV7-2; j_call: TRBJ1-6; d_call: -; cdr3_aa: CASSLVGAGSGSPLHF; cdr3_nt: TGTGCCAGCAGCTTAGTGGGTGCAGGGTCGGGTTCACCCCTCCACTTT